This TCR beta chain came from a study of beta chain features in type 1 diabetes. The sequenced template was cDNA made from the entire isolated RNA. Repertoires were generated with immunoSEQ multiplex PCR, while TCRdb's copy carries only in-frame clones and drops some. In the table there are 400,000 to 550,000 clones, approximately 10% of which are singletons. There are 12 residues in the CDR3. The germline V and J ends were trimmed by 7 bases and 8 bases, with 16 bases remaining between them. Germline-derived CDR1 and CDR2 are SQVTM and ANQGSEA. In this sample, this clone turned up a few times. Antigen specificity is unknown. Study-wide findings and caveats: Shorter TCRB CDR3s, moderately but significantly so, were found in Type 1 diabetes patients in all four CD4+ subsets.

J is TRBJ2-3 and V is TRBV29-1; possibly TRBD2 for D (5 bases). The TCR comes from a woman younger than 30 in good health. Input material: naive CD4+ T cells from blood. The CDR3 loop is CSAKTAGITQYF. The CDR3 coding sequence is TGCAGCGCAAAAACGGCGGGTATTACGCAGTATTTT.